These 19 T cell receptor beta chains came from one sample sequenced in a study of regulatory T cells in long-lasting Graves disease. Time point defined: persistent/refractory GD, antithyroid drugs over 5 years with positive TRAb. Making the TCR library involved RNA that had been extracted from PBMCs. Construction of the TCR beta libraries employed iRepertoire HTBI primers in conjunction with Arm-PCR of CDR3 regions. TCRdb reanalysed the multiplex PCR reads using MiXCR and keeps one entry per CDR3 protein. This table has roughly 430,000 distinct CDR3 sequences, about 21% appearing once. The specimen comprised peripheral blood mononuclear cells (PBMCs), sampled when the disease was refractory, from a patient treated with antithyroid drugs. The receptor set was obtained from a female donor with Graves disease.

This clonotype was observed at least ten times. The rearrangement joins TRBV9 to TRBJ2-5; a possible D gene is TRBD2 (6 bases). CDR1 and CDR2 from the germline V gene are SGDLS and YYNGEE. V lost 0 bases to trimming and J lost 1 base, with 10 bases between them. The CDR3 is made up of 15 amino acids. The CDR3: CASSVGRGPQETQYF. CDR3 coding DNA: TGTGCCAGCAGCGTAGGGCGGGGTCCCCAAGAGACCCAGTACTTC. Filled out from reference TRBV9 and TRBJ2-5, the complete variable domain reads DSGVTQTPKHLITATGQRVTLRCSPRSGDLSVYWYQQSLDQGLQFLIQYYNGEERAKGNILERFSAQQFPDLHSELNLSSLELGDSALYFCASSVGRGPQETQYFGPGTRLLVL.

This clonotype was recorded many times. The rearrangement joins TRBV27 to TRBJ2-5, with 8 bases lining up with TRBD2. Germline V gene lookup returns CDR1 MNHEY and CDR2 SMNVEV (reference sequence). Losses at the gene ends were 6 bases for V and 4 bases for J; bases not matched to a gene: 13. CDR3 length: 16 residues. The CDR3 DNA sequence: TGTGCCAGCAGGCCTAGCACTAGCGGACTATTAGAGACCCAGTACTTC. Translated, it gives CASRPSTSGLLETQYF.

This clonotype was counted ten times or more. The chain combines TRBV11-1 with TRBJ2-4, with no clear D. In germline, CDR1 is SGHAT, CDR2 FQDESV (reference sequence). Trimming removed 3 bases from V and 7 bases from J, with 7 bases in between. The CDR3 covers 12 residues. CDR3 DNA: TGTGCCAGCAGCTTCGAATCGAACATTCAGTACTTC. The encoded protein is CASSFESNIQYF.

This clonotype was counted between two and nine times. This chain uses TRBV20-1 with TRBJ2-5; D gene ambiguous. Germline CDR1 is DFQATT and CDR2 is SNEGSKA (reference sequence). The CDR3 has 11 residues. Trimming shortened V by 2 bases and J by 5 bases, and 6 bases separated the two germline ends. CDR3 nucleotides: TGCAGTGCTAGATCCTGGGAGACCCAGTACTTC. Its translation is CSARSWETQYF.

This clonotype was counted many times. CDR3 sequence (DNA): TGTGCCATCAGTGAGTCTGCGGGAGATGGGTACGAGCAGTACTTC. This codes for CAISESAGDGYEQYF. The V call is TRBV10-3, the J call TRBJ2-7, with 7 bases matching TRBD2. This CDR3 has 15 residues. CDR1 and CDR2 (germline): ENHRY, SYGVKD. Trimming took 0 bases from V and 4 from J; bases not matched to a gene: 6.

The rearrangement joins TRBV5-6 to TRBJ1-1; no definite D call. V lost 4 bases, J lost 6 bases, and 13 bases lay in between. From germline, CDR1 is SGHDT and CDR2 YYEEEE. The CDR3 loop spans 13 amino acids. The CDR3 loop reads CASSLAGLPEAFF. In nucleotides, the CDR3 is TGTGCCAGCAGCCTAGCAGGCCTTCCTGAAGCTTTCTTT.

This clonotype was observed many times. The CDR3 region has the DNA TGTGCCAGCTTTGGGGGGGCCGAGCAGTACTTC. This codes for CASFGGAEQYF. The genes are TRBV28 and TRBJ2-7; D may be TRBD2 (7 bases). The CDR3 runs 11 residues. Trimming took 8 bases from V and 6 from J, leaving 11 bases between them. Germline assignment: CDR1 MDHEN and CDR2 SYDVKM.

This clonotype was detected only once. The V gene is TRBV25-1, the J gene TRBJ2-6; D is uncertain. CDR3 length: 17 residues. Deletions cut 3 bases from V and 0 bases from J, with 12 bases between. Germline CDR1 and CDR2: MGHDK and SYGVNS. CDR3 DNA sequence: TGTGCCAGCAGTGAGCTTACGTCCAGCTCTGGGGCCAACGTCCTGACTTTC. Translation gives CASSELTSSSGANVLTF.

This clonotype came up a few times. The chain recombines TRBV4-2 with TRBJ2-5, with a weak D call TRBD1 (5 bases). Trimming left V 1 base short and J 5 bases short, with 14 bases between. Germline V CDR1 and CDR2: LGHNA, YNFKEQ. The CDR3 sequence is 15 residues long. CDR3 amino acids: CASSQGQGQRETQYF. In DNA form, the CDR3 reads TGTGCCAGCAGCCAAGGGCAGGGCCAGAGGGAGACCCAGTACTTC.

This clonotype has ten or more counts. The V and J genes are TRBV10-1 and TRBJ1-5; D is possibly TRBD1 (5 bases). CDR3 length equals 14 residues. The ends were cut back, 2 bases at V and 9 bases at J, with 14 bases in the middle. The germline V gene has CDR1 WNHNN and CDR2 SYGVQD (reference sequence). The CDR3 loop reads CASSEGHLPSPQHF. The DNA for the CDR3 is TGCGCCAGCAGTGAGGGACACCTACCTTCGCCCCAGCATTTT.

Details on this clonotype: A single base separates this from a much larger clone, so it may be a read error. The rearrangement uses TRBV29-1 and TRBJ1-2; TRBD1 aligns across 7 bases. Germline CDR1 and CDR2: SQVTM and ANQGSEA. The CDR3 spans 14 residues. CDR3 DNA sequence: TGCAGCGCCAGTGGGAACAGGGGAGAGGGTGGCCACACCTTC. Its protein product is CSASGNRGEGGHTF.

CDR3 nucleotide sequence: TGCGCCAGCAGCTTCCGGGACCCCGGATCTGAAAAACTGTTTTTT. It codes for CASSFRDPGSEKLFF. The chain combines TRBV5-1 with TRBJ1-4; weak D call: TRBD1 (5 bases). The V gene lost 2 bases and the J gene lost 7 bases, with 15 bases spanning the gap. CDR1 is SGHRS and CDR2 is YFSETQ in the germline V gene. The CDR3 length is 15 residues.

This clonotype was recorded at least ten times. The CDR3 protein is CASSFAGTGVRGYTF. DNA for the CDR3: TGTGCCAGCAGCTTTGCCGGGACAGGGGTTCGTGGCTACACCTTC. The chain recombines TRBV7-9 with TRBJ1-2; 10 bases line up with TRBD1. Trimming removed 3 bases from V and 7 bases from J; junction bases left unmatched: 8. The germline CDR1 and CDR2 sequences are SEHNR and FQNEAQ (reference sequence). The CDR3 totals 15 residues.

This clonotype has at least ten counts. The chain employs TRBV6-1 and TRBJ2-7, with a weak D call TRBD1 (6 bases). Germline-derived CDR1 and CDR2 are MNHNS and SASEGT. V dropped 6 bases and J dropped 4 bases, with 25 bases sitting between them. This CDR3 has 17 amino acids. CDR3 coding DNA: TGTGCCAGCAGGCCCCCATCCGTATACAGGGTCCAATACGAGCAGTACTTC. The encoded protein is CASRPPSVYRVQYEQYF.

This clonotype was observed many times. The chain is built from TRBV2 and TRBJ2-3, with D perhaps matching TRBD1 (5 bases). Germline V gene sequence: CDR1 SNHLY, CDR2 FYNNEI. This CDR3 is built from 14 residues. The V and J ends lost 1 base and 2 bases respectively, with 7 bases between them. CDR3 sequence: CASSEEGITDTQYF. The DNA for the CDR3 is TGTGCCAGCAGTGAAGAGGGGATCACAGATACGCAGTATTTT.

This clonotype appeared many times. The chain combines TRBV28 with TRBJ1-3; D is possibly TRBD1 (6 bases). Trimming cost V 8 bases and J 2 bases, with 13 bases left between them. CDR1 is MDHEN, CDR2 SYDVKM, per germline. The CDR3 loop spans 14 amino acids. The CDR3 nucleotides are TGTGCCAGCCTCTCAGGGGCCGCTGGAAACACCATATATTTT. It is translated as CASLSGAAGNTIYF.

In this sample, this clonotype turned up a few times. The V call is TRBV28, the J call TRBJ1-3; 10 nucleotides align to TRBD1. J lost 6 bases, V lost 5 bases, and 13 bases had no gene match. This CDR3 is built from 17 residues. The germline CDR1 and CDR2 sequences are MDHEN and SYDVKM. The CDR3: CASSPTLGQGLENTIYF. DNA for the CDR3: TGTGCCAGCAGTCCGACGCTGGGACAGGGGCTCGAAAACACCATATATTTT.

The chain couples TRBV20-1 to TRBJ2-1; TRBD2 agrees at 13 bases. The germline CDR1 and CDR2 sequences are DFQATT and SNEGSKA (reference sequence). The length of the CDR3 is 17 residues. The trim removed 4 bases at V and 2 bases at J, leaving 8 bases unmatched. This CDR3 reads CSANPGTSGTTYNEQFF. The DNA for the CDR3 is TGCAGTGCTAACCCCGGGACTAGCGGGACAACCTACAATGAGCAGTTCTTC.

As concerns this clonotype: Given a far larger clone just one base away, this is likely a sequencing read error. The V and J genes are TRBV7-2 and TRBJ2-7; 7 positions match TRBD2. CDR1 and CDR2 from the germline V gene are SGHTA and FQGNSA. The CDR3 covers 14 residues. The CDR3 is CASSLAGGPYKQYF. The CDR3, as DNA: TGTGCCAGCAGCTTAGCGGGAGGGCCCTACAAGCAGTACTTC.